These 8 T cell receptor beta chains came from one sample sequenced in a study of tumor-infiltrating lymphocytes in primary liver carcinoma. Unsorted whole blood supplied the blood RNA, and germline DNA was isolated too. Synthesis of TCR beta cDNA was carried out from around 500 ng total RNA with a constant-region primer. The TCR beta library was amplified through three nested multiplex PCR rounds in a modified ARM-PCR procedure. Use of TRBV1-TRBV30 forward primers with a C-beta reverse primer characterized the first two PCR rounds, which lasted around 10 cycles each. TCRdb redid the calling of the multiplex PCR reads with MiXCR, one entry per CDR3 protein. The profile shows hundreds of thousands of distinct CDR3 sequences, 50% to 75% of them singletons. Sequenced material: peripheral blood. The source of these receptors is a young woman with primary liver carcinoma and hepatitis B virus infection.

The sample holds many counts of this clonotype. J is TRBJ2-7 and V is TRBV29-1, with D perhaps TRBD2 (6 bases). Trimming stripped 5 bases from V and 5 bases from J, with 16 bases between. Germline V gene sequence: CDR1 SQVTM, CDR2 ANQGSEA. CDR3 size: 13 residues. The CDR3 bases are TGCAGCGTTTTGGAGTCGGGACTCAACGAGCAGTACTTC. Protein: CSVLESGLNEQYF.

J is TRBJ2-5 and V is TRBV12-3 or TRBV12-4; D ambiguous. Trimming left V 6 bases short and J 2 bases short, with 7 bases between. The CDR3 has 12 residues. The CDR3 is CASRQSQETQYF. In DNA, the CDR3 is TGTGCCAGCAGACAATCTCAAGAGACCCAGTACTTC.

This clonotype was found once. The rearrangement joins TRBV12-3 or TRBV12-4 to TRBJ1-5; D gene uncertain. The CDR3 consists of 15 residues. V was pared by 7 bases and J by 5 bases, with 18 bases between. The CDR3 spells CASTLGYASYQPQHF. In nucleotides, the CDR3 is TGTGCCAGCACCCTGGGGTATGCCTCATATCAGCCCCAGCATTTT.

This clonotype came up many times. The rearrangement joins TRBV29-1 to TRBJ2-3, with D perhaps matching TRBD2 (7 bases). CDR3 length equals 13 residues. The V gene lost 4 bases and the J gene lost 3 bases, with 11 bases spanning the gap. Per germline, CDR1 SQVTM and CDR2 ANQGSEA. The CDR3: CSVGGGWTDTQYF. Written as DNA, the CDR3 is TGCAGCGTTGGGGGGGGCTGGACAGATACGCAGTATTTT.

This clonotype has just a few counts. The J gene is TRBJ2-3, the V gene TRBV12-5, with no clear D. This CDR3 has 12 residues. V dropped 4 bases and J dropped 2 bases, with 4 bases sitting between them. Germline V CDR1 and CDR2: LGHNT, FRNRAP. In DNA, the CDR3 is TGTGCTAGTGGTTGGAACACAGATACGCAGTATTTT. Protein product: CASGWNTDTQYF.

This clonotype was found many times. This rearrangement joins TRBV12-3 or TRBV12-4 to TRBJ2-3; unclear D gene. The CDR3 contains 13 residues. V lost 2 bases, J lost 2 bases, and 5 bases lay in between. CDR3 sequence reads: CASSLQITDTQYF. CDR3 DNA: TGTGCCAGCAGTTTACAGATCACAGATACGCAGTATTTT.

Comments on this clonotype: This sequence may be a read error, since a much larger clone differs from it by one base. The V and J genes are TRBV4-3 and TRBJ2-7; TRBD1 aligns across 9 bases. Germline-derived CDR1 and CDR2 are LGHNA and YSLEER. The CDR3 runs to 16 residues. The CDR3 is CASTQQTGQGPYEQYF. The DNA of the CDR3 is TGCGCCAGCACCCAACAAACGGGACAGGGCCCCTACGAGCAGTACTTC.

The sample holds many counts of this clonotype. This chain connects TRBV11-3 to TRBJ2-1; 10 bases are a match to TRBD1. Germline CDR1 and CDR2: SGHNT and YENEEA. Unmatched junction bases numbered 1, after V lost 7 bases and J lost 7 bases. There are 12 residues in the CDR3. CDR3 region: CASMGQGNEQFF. In nucleotides, the CDR3 is TGTGCCAGCATGGGACAGGGGAATGAGCAGTTCTTC.